This is a list of T cell receptor beta chains from one sample in a study of control samples from healthy donors and cancer patients. Assay: immunoSEQ multiplex PCR; the TCRdb copy retains only in-frame clones and omits some. The data hold 150,000 to 200,000 clones, with 85% to 95% observed a single time. The sequenced sample was blood. These TCRs come from a man aged 25 to 45 in good health. The CDR3 runs from the conserved cysteine through the conserved F or W. A D gene is named only where the DNA matches it firmly. Some rows have no size entry. The others give once, few or many, or a class for an expanded clone.

clone_size: NA
v_call: TRBV15
j_call: TRBJ1-1
d_call: TRBD1
cdr3_nt: TGTGCCACCAGCCCCGGGACAGGGCGAACTGAAGCTTTCTTT
cdr3_aa: CATSPGTGRTEAFF

clone_size: few
v_call: TRBV3-1/TRBV3-2
j_call: TRBJ2-7
d_call: NA
cdr3_nt: TGTGCCAGCAGCCAAGATTACACAGGCTCCTACGAGCAGTACTTC
cdr3_aa: CASSQDYTGSYEQYF

clone_size: NA
v_call: TRBV3-1/TRBV3-2
j_call: TRBJ2-7
d_call: TRBD2
cdr3_nt: TGTGCCAGCAGCCGGGGGGGTTTGGGGTACGAGCAGTACTTC
cdr3_aa: CASSRGGLGYEQYF

clone_size: NA
v_call: TRBV3-1/TRBV3-2
j_call: TRBJ1-4
d_call: TRBD1
cdr3_nt: TGTGCCAGCAGCGCGCAAGGTGACAGGGGGTGGGAAAAACTGTTTTTT
cdr3_aa: CASSAQGDRGWEKLFF

clone_size: NA
v_call: TRBV2
j_call: TRBJ2-7
d_call: TRBD2
cdr3_nt: TGTGCCAGCAGTGACCGGGACTACTCCTACGAGCAGTACTTC
cdr3_aa: CASSDRDYSYEQYF

clone_size: NA
v_call: TRBV7-2
j_call: TRBJ2-5
d_call: NA
cdr3_nt: TGTGCCAGCAGCCAAGGGGGGGCAATAAGGGAGACCCAGTACTTC
cdr3_aa: CASSQGGAIRETQYF

clone_size: NA
v_call: TRBV24-1
j_call: TRBJ1-4
d_call: NA
cdr3_nt: TGTGCCACCAGTGATGCTGGGGCCAAAAATGAAAAACTGTTTTTT
cdr3_aa: CATSDAGAKNEKLFF

clone_size: NA
v_call: TRBV5-4
j_call: TRBJ1-2
d_call: TRBD1
cdr3_nt: TGTGCCAGCAGCTTCTCTCGGACAGGGGGCTACACCTTC
cdr3_aa: CASSFSRTGGYTF

clone_size: NA
v_call: TRBV7-9
j_call: TRBJ2-7
d_call: TRBD1
cdr3_nt: TGTGCCAGCAGCTCCTACAGGGGGCGGGACGAGCAGTACTTC
cdr3_aa: CASSSYRGRDEQYF

clone_size: NA
v_call: TRBV19
j_call: TRBJ1-5
d_call: NA
cdr3_nt: TGTGCCAGTGCTACCGGGCTTCAGCCCCAGCATTTT
cdr3_aa: CASATGLQPQHF

clone_size: once
v_call: TRBV19
j_call: TRBJ1-6
d_call: NA
cdr3_nt: TGTGCCAGTAGTATAGGAGCAGGAAACTCACCCCTCCACTTT
cdr3_aa: CASSIGAGNSPLHF

clone_size: NA
v_call: TRBV5-1
j_call: TRBJ2-1
d_call: NA
cdr3_nt: TGCGCCAGCAGCTCCAATTACGGGCAGGGCTACAATGAGCAGTTCTTC
cdr3_aa: CASSSNYGQGYNEQFF

clone_size: once
v_call: TRBV7-6
j_call: TRBJ1-4
d_call: NA
cdr3_nt: TGTGCCAGCAGCTTGAGCGAAAAACTGTTTTTT
cdr3_aa: CASSLSEKLFF

clone_size: NA
v_call: TRBV24-1
j_call: TRBJ1-2
d_call: TRBD1
cdr3_nt: TGTGCCACCAGTGATCAGGGTGTGACAGGGGATAAACCCCGGGGAAAAGGCTACACCTTC
cdr3_aa: CATSDQGVTGDKPRGKGYTF

clone_size: once
v_call: TRBV1
j_call: TRBJ1-3
d_call: NA
cdr3_nt: TGCACCAGCAGCGCTCTCTGGGACAACTCTGGAAACACCATATATTTT
cdr3_aa: CTSSALWDNSGNTIYF

clone_size: NA
v_call: TRBV27
j_call: TRBJ1-5
d_call: NA
cdr3_nt: TGTGCCAGCAGTCCCTCACGAGGGGGAGGTAATCAGCCCCAGCATTTT
cdr3_aa: CASSPSRGGGNQPQHF

clone_size: NA
v_call: TRBV9
j_call: TRBJ1-2
d_call: NA
cdr3_nt: TGTGCCAGCAGCCCCTACTCAGCGGGGGGCGAGGTCTATGGCTACACCTTC
cdr3_aa: CASSPYSAGGEVYGYTF

clone_size: NA
v_call: TRBV19
j_call: TRBJ1-5
d_call: NA
cdr3_nt: TGTGCCAGTAGTATGGGAGGGGGAATCAATCAGCCCCAGCATTTT
cdr3_aa: CASSMGGGINQPQHF

clone_size: NA
v_call: TRBV7-9
j_call: TRBJ2-7
d_call: TRBD2
cdr3_nt: TGTGCCAGCAGCTTAGCGGGGGACTACACGTCCTACGAGCAGTACTTC
cdr3_aa: CASSLAGDYTSYEQYF

clone_size: NA
v_call: TRBV5-6
j_call: TRBJ2-5
d_call: TRBD2
cdr3_nt: TGTGCCAGCAGCCTAAGGCTACTAGCGGGAGGTCCCCAGTACTTC
cdr3_aa: CASSLRLLAGGPQYF

clone_size: NA
v_call: TRBV2
j_call: TRBJ1-2
d_call: NA
cdr3_nt: TGTGCCAGCAGCCAGGGCAGGGACCCCTTTTACTATGGCTACACCTTC
cdr3_aa: CASSQGRDPFYYGYTF

clone_size: NA
v_call: TRBV5-1
j_call: TRBJ1-2
d_call: NA
cdr3_nt: TGCGCCAGCAGCTTGGAGCAGGGATACGGCTACACCTTC
cdr3_aa: CASSLEQGYGYTF

clone_size: NA
v_call: TRBV2
j_call: TRBJ1-5
d_call: TRBD1
cdr3_nt: TGTGCCAGTAGCGGACAGGGAACAGATCATCAGCCCCAGCATTTT
cdr3_aa: CASSGQGTDHQPQHF

clone_size: NA
v_call: TRBV5-1
j_call: TRBJ2-7
d_call: NA
cdr3_nt: TGCGCCAGCAGCTTGGCCAGCTCCTACGAGCAGTACTTC
cdr3_aa: CASSLASSYEQYF